The 23 T cell receptor beta chains reported below all come from one sample, sequenced in a study of cytomegalovirus exposure and HLA in healthy donors. Vbeta (60) and Jbeta (13) primers were used in the PCR. Libraries were prepared by immunoSEQ multiplex PCR; TCRdb keeps only in-frame clonotypes and omits some of them. The sample shows roughly 130,000 clones, approximately 70% of them seen only once. The sample taken for sequencing was PBMCs. Receptor source: a woman aged 40 to 55 in good health and CMV-seronegative.

V and J are TRBV6-1 and TRBJ2-5, with TRBD2 matching over 8 bases. The J call may be faulty, since TRBJ2-7 better matches the DNA end. CDR3 length: 14 residues. CDR1 and CDR2 from the germline V gene are MNHNS and SASEGT. CDR3 region: CATIPRGGGYEQYF. CDR3 sequence (DNA): TGTGCCACCATTCCACGGGGGGGCGGATACGAGCAGTACTTC.

This chain uses TRBV4-1 with TRBJ2-5; 9 bases agree with TRBD1. The V segment lost 0 bases and the J segment 2 bases; nucleotides outside the gene matches: 10. CDR1 and CDR2 from the germline V gene are MGHRA and YSYEKL. This CDR3 spans 18 amino acids. CDR3 loop: CASSQDKRRGQGQETQYF. CDR3 DNA: TGCGCCAGCAGCCAAGACAAACGGCGCGGACAGGGGCAAGAGACCCAGTACTTC.

In this sample, this clone turned up once. The chain employs TRBV19 and TRBJ1-4; D unresolved. The length of the CDR3 is 13 residues. V lost 7 bases, J lost 7 bases, and 13 bases lay in between. Per the germline V gene, CDR1 is LNHDA and CDR2 is SQIVND (reference sequence). CDR3 nucleotide sequence: TGTGCCAGTACCTCGTTCCCGGGTGAAAAACTGTTTTTT. This sequence encodes CASTSFPGEKLFF.

This clone was detected only a few times. The chain recombines TRBV5-1 with TRBJ1-3; D gene ambiguous. V lost 0 bases and J lost 2, with 12 bases in between. There are 16 residues in the CDR3. Per germline, CDR1 SGHRS and CDR2 YFSETQ. CDR3 protein: CASSLDGVSPGNTIYF. In DNA, the CDR3 is TGCGCCAGCAGCTTGGACGGGGTCTCCCCTGGAAACACCATATATTTT.

The rearrangement links TRBV12-5 to TRBJ2-3; TRBD1 might be the D (5 bases). V shed 6 bases and J shed 4 bases, with 17 bases lying between them. Germline V lookup: CDR1 LGHNT, CDR2 FRNRAP. The CDR3 is 15 amino acids. CDR3 sequence (DNA): TGTGCTAGTGGCTCCTCAGGGCAGGTTGCAGATACGCAGTATTTT. Translated: CASGSSGQVADTQYF.

The V and J genes are TRBV25-1 and TRBJ2-1, with 7 positions matching TRBD2. The junction had 9 bases not matched to a gene; V was cut back by 2 bases and J by 2 bases. Looked up from germline, CDR1 is MGHDK and CDR2 is SYGVNS. This CDR3 has 17 residues. The CDR3 DNA is TGTGCCAGCAGTGAACTGGGCGGCGGGGGAACCTACAATGAGCAGTTCTTC. Translating gives CASSELGGGGTYNEQFF.

V and J are TRBV5-1 and TRBJ2-5; TRBD1 aligns across 9 bases. This CDR3 spans 14 amino acids. V shed 4 bases, J shed 7 bases, and the junction held 8 bases outside the gene matches. Looked up from germline, CDR1 is SGHRS and CDR2 is YFSETQ. The CDR3 nucleotides read TGCGCCAGCAGCCCAACAGGGGGCAGGGGGACCCAGTACTTC. It codes for CASSPTGGRGTQYF.

The chain recombines TRBV5-4 with TRBJ2-1; tentative D call: TRBD1 (6 bases). This CDR3 spans 17 amino acids. Trimming shortened V by 3 bases and J by 1 base, and 17 bases separated the two germline ends. Germline V gives CDR1 SGHNT, CDR2 YYREEE (reference sequence). The CDR3: CASSSGAGSQSYNEQFF. The CDR3 coding sequence is TGTGCCAGCAGCTCAGGGGCTGGGAGCCAATCCTACAATGAGCAGTTCTTC.

In its sample, this clone was seen once. The V call is TRBV12-2, the J call TRBJ1-1. TRBV12-2 is a listed pseudogene. This CDR3 is built from 17 residues. In nucleotides, the CDR3 is TGTGCAAGTCGCTTACCCGTGCCTCCCTTAGCTAACACTGAAGCTTTCTTT. As protein: CASRLPVPPLANTEAFF.

This clone has a handful of counts. This chain joins TRBV6-5 and TRBJ2-2, with 7 bases identical to TRBD1. V lost 6 bases and J lost 4; bases outside the gene matches: 8. This CDR3 region has 15 residues. The germline CDR1 and CDR2 sequences are MNHEY and SVGAGI. In nucleotides, the CDR3 is TGTGCCAGCAGCCACCGACAGGGTGGCACCGGGGAGCTGTTTTTT. As protein: CASSHRQGGTGELFF.

The chain employs TRBV21-1 and TRBJ1-4. TRBV21-1 is described as a pseudogene. This CDR3 is 10 amino acids long. As DNA, the CDR3 is TGTGCCAGGGCGGGGACGATGGTGTTTTTT. Translated, it gives CARAGTMVFF.

This chain connects TRBV10-3 to TRBJ2-7, with D possibly matching TRBD1 (6 bases). Trimming removed 4 bases at V and 0 bases at J, with 10 bases between. This CDR3 is built from 14 residues. Germline-derived CDR1 and CDR2 are ENHRY and SYGVKD. The CDR3 region is CAISGQDSSYEQYF. In DNA form, the CDR3 reads TGTGCCATCAGTGGACAGGACAGCTCCTACGAGCAGTACTTC.

The chain links TRBV27 to TRBJ2-1; perhaps TRBD2 as D (6 bases). Per the germline V gene, CDR1 is MNHEY and CDR2 is SMNVEV (reference sequence). V lost 2 bases to trimming and J lost 5 bases, with 10 bases between them. The CDR3 sequence is 14 residues long. Here the CDR3 reads CASSLRGTDNEQFF. As DNA, the CDR3 is TGTGCCAGCAGTTTACGGGGGACCGACAATGAGCAGTTCTTC.

J is TRBJ2-1 and V is TRBV9; the match to TRBD2 covers 14 bases. J lost 7 bases, V lost 4 bases, and 22 bases had no gene match. Germline CDR1 SGDLS, CDR2 YYNGEE. This CDR3 is built from 21 residues. For the CDR3, the DNA is TGTGCCAGCAGCACCCGGACAGGCCGACTAGCGGGGGGGCCAGTGGGTAATGAGCAGTTCTTC. Protein sequence: CASSTRTGRLAGGPVGNEQFF.

The rearrangement joins TRBV27 to TRBJ1-1; D ambiguous. The CDR3 runs to 14 residues. V shed 6 bases and J shed 1 base, with 12 bases lying between them. The germline gives CDR1 MNHEY, CDR2 SMNVEV (reference sequence). In nucleotides, the CDR3 is TGTGCCAGCAGATCTACCTCAGGGAACACTGAAGCTTTCTTT. It codes for CASRSTSGNTEAFF.

The chain is built from TRBV2 and TRBJ1-2, with D perhaps TRBD1 (6 bases). Looked up from germline, CDR1 is SNHLY and CDR2 is FYNNEI. This CDR3 contains 15 residues. V was shortened by 6 bases and J by 3 bases, with 17 bases between the two germline ends. As DNA, the CDR3 is TGTGCCAGCAGGCAAAAGGGGGTAGGGGACTATGGCTACACCTTC. It encodes CASRQKGVGDYGYTF.

The genes are TRBV4-1 and TRBJ1-2; no definite D call. The germline CDR1 and CDR2 sequences are MGHRA and YSYEKL. This CDR3 contains 14 residues. Deletions cut 0 bases from V and 0 bases from J, with 5 bases between. This CDR3 is CASSQDRTNYGYTF. The DNA for the CDR3 is TGCGCCAGCAGCCAAGACAGGACTAACTATGGCTACACCTTC.

The rearrangement links TRBV6-6 to TRBJ1-5, with unresolved D. The germline CDR1 and CDR2 sequences are MNHNY and SVGAGI (reference sequence). This CDR3 is built from 14 residues. Trimming removed 5 bases from V and 0 bases from J, with 8 bases in between. CDR3 nucleotides: TGTGCCAGCAGTCAGGCATATAGCAATCAGCCCCAGCATTTT. Translating gives CASSQAYSNQPQHF.

The chain uses TRBV27 and TRBJ2-3, with D maybe TRBD1 (6 bases). With 6 bases removed from V and 7 bases from J, the gap between germline ends came to 14 bases. The CDR3 spans 13 residues. Germline CDR1 and CDR2: MNHEY and SMNVEV (reference sequence). The CDR3 reads CASRTGMQNTQYF. For the CDR3, the DNA is TGTGCCAGCAGAACAGGGATGCAGAATACGCAGTATTTT.

The chain combines TRBV27 with TRBJ2-1; the match to TRBD2 covers 7 bases. CDR1 is MNHEY, CDR2 SMNVEV, per germline (reference sequence). After removal of 2 bases from V and 4 bases from J, the junction contained 2 bases not matched to a gene. CDR3 length: 14 residues. The CDR3 DNA reads TGTGCCAGCAGTTTAGGGGGGGGATACAATGAGCAGTTCTTC. Translation: CASSLGGGYNEQFF.

The V and J genes are TRBV5-4 and TRBJ2-1, with 10 bases matching TRBD2. The CDR3 is made up of 15 amino acids. After removal of 3 bases from V and 3 bases from J, the junction contained 3 bases not matched to a gene. Per the germline V gene, CDR1 is SGHNT and CDR2 is YYREEE (reference sequence). CDR3 loop: CASSYLAGDYNEQFF. CDR3 bases: TGTGCCAGCAGCTACCTAGCGGGGGACTACAATGAGCAGTTCTTC. The whole variable domain, filled in from reference TRBV5-4 and TRBJ2-1, reads ETGVTQSPTHLIKTRGQQVTLRCSSQSGHNTVSWYQQALGQGPQFIFQYYREEENGRGNFPPRFSGLQFPNYSSELNVNALELDDSALYLCASSYLAGDYNEQFFGPGTRLTVL.

As DNA, the CDR3 is TGTGCCAGCAGCCGAACCGGGACAGGGTGGGAGACCCAGTACTTC. This translates into CASSRTGTGWETQYF. This rearrangement joins TRBV7-2 to TRBJ2-5; 9 nucleotides line up with TRBD1. With 5 bases clipped from V and 5 bases from J, the junction kept 9 bases outside the gene matches. The CDR3 has 15 amino acids. Per the germline V gene, CDR1 is SGHTA and CDR2 is FQGNSA. Full variable domain (missing parts from reference TRBV7-2 and TRBJ2-5): GAGVSQSPSNKVTEKGKDVELRCDPISGHTALYWYRQSLGQGLEFLIYFQGNSAPDKSGLPSDRFSAERTGGSVSTLTIQRTQQEDSAVYLCASSRTGTGWETQYFGPGTRLLVL.

The CDR3 here is CASSEMRQGIYNEQFF. The CDR3 DNA reads as TGTGCCAGCAGTGAGATGAGACAGGGAATTTACAATGAGCAGTTCTTC. The chain recombines TRBV2 with TRBJ2-1; 7 bases are a match to TRBD1. The CDR3 sequence is 16 residues long. Germline trimming cut 3 bases from V and 4 bases from J; bases unmatched to any gene: 9. Germline lookup yields CDR1 SNHLY and CDR2 FYNNEI. Complete variable domain (other parts from reference TRBV2 and TRBJ2-1): EPEVTQTPSHQVTQMGQEVILRCVPISNHLYFYWYRQILGQKVEFLVSFYNNEISEKSEIFDDQFSVERPDGSNFTLKIRSTKLEDSAMYFCASSEMRQGIYNEQFFGPGTRLTVL.